The present entry profiles one TCR beta chain with its context. Its antigen is not identified. The entry originates in a study of radiation and T cells in renal cell carcinoma. The CDR3 contains 13 residues. Trimming cost V 5 bases and J 8 bases, with 15 bases left between them. Germline CDR1 is SGHTA and CDR2 is FQGTGA. Described time point: blood 4 weeks post-SBRT, at nephrectomy. This sample's treatment: 15 Gy SBRT to primary tumor, nephrectomy 4 weeks later. TCRdb's table, derived via immunoSEQ multiplex PCR, lists solely in-frame clones and lacks some. This table has tens of thousands of clones, over 80% appearing once. Regarding the study as a whole: Top tumor clonotypes rose in blood 2 weeks post-radiation, then contracted.

This material consisted of blood, taken from a patient whose treatment included radiotherapy and nephrectomy. The receptor comes from a middle-aged man with renal cell carcinoma. The chain couples TRBV7-3 to TRBJ1-2, with D tentatively TRBD1 (6 bases). The CDR3 sequence: CASSEVTGFGYTF. Here the CDR3 DNA reads TGTGCCAGCAGCGAGGTCACAGGGTTCGGCTACACCTTC.